There are a few counts of the clone carrying this T cell receptor beta chain. Using immunoSEQ multiplex PCR, the repertoire was profiled, and TCRdb retains in-frame clones only, with some absent. The repertoire holds about 140,000 clones, with more than 75% as singletons. The germline CDR1 and CDR2 sequences are MDHEN and SYDVKM. The length of the CDR3 is 14 residues. Losses at the gene ends were 5 bases for V and 5 bases for J; bases not matched to a gene: 9. These data are taken from a study of cytotoxic CD8 clonotypes in ibrutinib-treated CLL. The V call is TRBV28, the J call TRBJ2-7; 7 bases are a match to TRBD1. Sample: PBMCs, taken after 36 months of ibrutinib treatment. The receptor's source is a human donor with chronic lymphocytic leukemia. The CDR3 DNA reads TGTGCCAGCAGTCCCCCGACAGGGCTCGACGAGCAGTACTTC. It translates to CASSPPTGLDEQYF. Looking up the rest from reference TRBV28 and TRBJ2-7 gives the full variable domain: DVKVTQSSRYLVKRTGEKVFLECVQDMDHENMFWYRQDPGLGLRLIYFSYDVKMKEKGDIPEGYSVSREKKERFSLILESASTNQTSMYLCASSPPTGLDEQYFGPGTRLTVT.